Sequencing of this T cell receptor (beta chain) was carried out in a study of type 1 regulatory T cells. Unmatched junction bases numbered 9, after V lost 6 bases and J lost 8 bases. The germline CDR1 and CDR2 sequences are MNHEY and SVGEGT. The CDR3 covers 13 residues. TCRdb reanalysed the reads using MiXCR and keeps one entry per CDR3 protein. Counted here are 13,000 to 15,000 distinct CDR3 sequences, approximately 13% occurring once; the ten biggest clones make up over 15%. About this clonotype: Its antigen remains unidentified. This could be a read error, since a much larger clone is one nucleotide away.

The chain is built from TRBV6-2 or TRBV6-3 and TRBJ1-2; the match to TRBD1 covers 7 bases. The receptor's source is a human donor in good health. The sequenced sample was cultured T cells, either the whole culture or a sorted T cell fraction (not recorded which). The CDR3 bases are TGTGCCAGCAGCCCGGGACAGTCCCGGGGCTACACCTTC. Protein sequence: CASSPGQSRGYTF.